Listed here are 23 T cell receptor beta chains from one sample, sequenced in a study of metastatic and nonmetastatic thyroid tumors. Every patient was untreated before thyroid surgery. TCRdb reanalyzed the PCR reads with MiXCR. The table lists 31,000 or so clones, almost 30% of them singletons. Material: blood. These receptors all come from a female donor with papillary thyroid cancer or a benign thyroid nodule (not recorded which). Some clones in this sample may be carry-over from other donors' samples.

This clone was seen at least ten times. This CDR3 is also generated by other DNA sequences in the sample. The chain employs TRBV18 and TRBJ2-1; 10 bases fit TRBD1. V was clipped by 4 bases and J by 6 bases; unmatched bases: 6. The CDR3 spans 15 residues. Looked up from germline, CDR1 is KGHSH and CDR2 is LQKENI. CDR3 residues: CASSHPGQGTNEQFF. CDR3 coding DNA: TGTGCCAGCTCACATCCGGGACAGGGGACCAATGAGCAGTTCTTC.

A few counts support this clone. The chain couples TRBV7-8 to TRBJ2-2; D gene unclear. CDR3 length: 14 residues. V lost 2 bases and J 0 bases, leaving 4 bases between the germline ends. CDR1 and CDR2 (germline): SGHVS, FQNEAQ. CDR3 DNA sequence: TGTGCCAGCAGCTTAACTCCGAACACCGGGGAGCTGTTTTTT. Residues: CASSLTPNTGELFF.

The CDR3, as DNA: TGTGCCAGCAGCTCCCTGGTAGGAACCAATGAGCAGTTCTTC. This sequence encodes CASSSLVGTNEQFF. The chain combines TRBV7-2 with TRBJ2-1; the D is unclear. The CDR3 runs to 14 residues. Looked up from germline, CDR1 is SGHTA and CDR2 is FQGNSA. The germline V and J ends were trimmed by 4 bases and 6 bases, with 13 bases remaining between them.

The V gene is TRBV7-2, the J gene TRBJ2-1; TRBD1 is a possible D gene (6 bases). This CDR3 is 14 amino acids long. From germline, CDR1 is SGHTA and CDR2 FQGNSA. V was cut by 5 bases and J by 5 bases, with 13 bases left in between. CDR3 coding DNA: TGTGCCAGCAGCACCGGACAGATGAACAATGAGCAGTTCTTC. Encoded protein: CASSTGQMNNEQFF.

In its sample, this clone was seen many times. Other DNA sequences in the sample encode the same CDR3. The chain combines TRBV20-1 with TRBJ1-1; no firm D call. V was trimmed by 4 bases and J by 1 base, leaving 16 bases between them. Germline-derived CDR1 and CDR2 are DFQATT and SNEGSKA (reference sequence). The CDR3 has 15 residues. CDR3 bases: TGCAGTGCTAACAGTGAGACCCACCCGAACACTGAAGCTTTCTTT. This sequence encodes CSANSETHPNTEAFF.

The rearrangement uses TRBV5-1 and TRBJ2-5; perhaps TRBD2 as D (7 bases). Germline values: CDR1 SGHRS, CDR2 YFSETQ. The V and J ends lost 4 bases and 4 bases respectively, with 17 bases between them. The CDR3 contains 15 residues. Here the CDR3 reads CASSPRGARLETQYF. The CDR3, as DNA: TGCGCCAGCAGCCCTCGGGGGGCGCGGTTAGAGACCCAGTACTTC.

The chain is built from TRBV6-1 and TRBJ2-7; the D gene is possibly TRBD1 (6 bases). The CDR3 extends over 14 amino acids. Germline loops: CDR1 MNHNS, CDR2 SASEGT. V lost 6 bases and J 2 bases, leaving 14 bases between the germline ends. The CDR3 spells CASRSDRFTYEQYF. In nucleotides, the CDR3 is TGTGCCAGCAGATCCGACAGGTTTACCTACGAGCAGTACTTC.

The table lists this clone with a few counts. The rearrangement links TRBV4-1 to TRBJ2-6; 10 nucleotides line up with TRBD1. Germline lookup yields CDR1 MGHRA and CDR2 YSYEKL. With 1 base clipped from V and 2 bases from J, the junction kept 2 bases outside the gene matches. The CDR3 length is 17 residues. The CDR3, as DNA: TGCGCCAGCAGCCAAGTGACAGGGGGCACTGGGGCCAACGTCCTGACTTTC. This gives the protein CASSQVTGGTGANVLTF.

This clone is medium-sized (0.01 to 0.1%) by share. The chain is built from TRBV27 and TRBJ2-1; D is undetermined. The V gene's germline CDR1 is MNHEY and CDR2 SMNVEV (reference sequence). V dropped 7 bases and J dropped 4 bases, with 8 bases sitting between them. There are 12 residues in the CDR3. The CDR3 coding sequence is TGTGCCAGCACCACCTCTTACAATGAGCAGTTCTTC. The encoded protein is CASTTSYNEQFF.

By sample share, this clone is medium-sized (0.01 to 0.1%). J is TRBJ1-6 and V is TRBV28, with D maybe TRBD1 (6 bases). Germline V gene data show CDR1 as MDHEN and CDR2 as SYDVKM. V lost 6 bases to trimming and J lost 9 bases, with 15 bases between them. This CDR3 has 14 residues. The chain's CDR3 is CASSLGGGRSPLHF. Written as DNA, the CDR3 is TGTGCCAGCAGCCTGGGCGGGGGGCGTTCACCCCTCCACTTT.

The rearrangement uses TRBV6-2 or TRBV6-3 and TRBJ2-1; 7 bases agree with TRBD2. CDR1 is MNHEY and CDR2 is SVGEGT in the germline V gene. The V and J ends lost 4 bases and 2 bases, in that order; junction bases with no gene match: 5. CDR3 length: 15 amino acids. The CDR3 DNA sequence: TGTGCCAGCAGTTCAGGACTAGTCGCCTACAATGAGCAGTTCTTC. Amino acid sequence: CASSSGLVAYNEQFF.

This chain links TRBV6-1 with TRBJ1-3, with D possibly matching TRBD1 (5 bases). Germline V gene sequence: CDR1 MNHNS, CDR2 SASEGT. V lost 6 bases and J lost 4, with 19 bases in between. The CDR3 covers 16 residues. CDR3 loop: CASSAELGEKGNTIYF. CDR3 sequence (DNA): TGTGCCAGCAGCGCTGAACTGGGGGAGAAGGGAAACACCATATATTTT.

The chain combines TRBV11-3 with TRBJ2-7; the D gene is possibly TRBD2 (5 bases). Trimming shortened V by 1 base and J by 3 bases, and 13 bases separated the two germline ends. The CDR3 length is 15 residues. Per the germline V gene, CDR1 is SGHNT and CDR2 is YENEEA. DNA of the CDR3: TGTGCCAGCAGCTTAGTTTCCGGGGTGAACTACGAGCAGTACTTC. Its translation is CASSLVSGVNYEQYF.

This clone was recorded at least ten times. The J gene is TRBJ2-1, the V gene TRBV7-9; no reliable D call. The germline V and J ends were trimmed by 5 bases and 14 bases, with 4 bases remaining between them. Germline V gene data show CDR1 as SEHNR and CDR2 as FQNEAQ (reference sequence). This CDR3 is 8 amino acids long. CDR3 region: CASSPEFF. The CDR3 DNA is TGTGCCAGCAGCCCAGAGTTCTTC.

This chain joins TRBV6-1 and TRBJ1-3, with D tentatively TRBD1 (5 bases). Germline V gene lookup returns CDR1 MNHNS and CDR2 SASEGT. V was cut by 8 bases and J by 1 base, with 6 bases left in between. The CDR3 runs 12 residues. The CDR3 loop is CASGGSGNTIYF. The CDR3 DNA reads as TGTGCCAGCGGGGGTTCTGGAAACACCATATATTTT.

The gene calls are TRBV2 and TRBJ1-6, with TRBD1 matching over 7 bases. CDR1 and CDR2 from the germline V gene are SNHLY and FYNNEI. Trimming cost V 2 bases and J 7 bases; bases outside gene matches: 8. The CDR3 consists of 16 residues. The CDR3 here is CASSERGDSPNSPLHF. CDR3 nucleotide sequence: TGTGCCAGCAGTGAAAGGGGGGACAGCCCGAATTCACCCCTCCACTTT. The whole variable domain, filled in from reference TRBV2 and TRBJ1-6, reads EPEVTQTPSHQVTQMGQEVILRCVPISNHLYFYWYRQILGQKVEFLVSFYNNEISEKSEIFDDQFSVERPDGSNFTLKIRSTKLEDSAMYFCASSERGDSPNSPLHFGNGTRLTVT.

The V gene is TRBV12-3 or TRBV12-4, the J gene TRBJ2-3, with a tentative D call TRBD1 (6 bases). Between the trimmed V and J ends, which lost 6 bases and 0 bases, there was a span of 10 bases. The CDR3 is 14 residues long. DNA of the CDR3: TGTGCCAGCAGGACAGGTAGCAGCACAGATACGCAGTATTTT. This sequence encodes CASRTGSSTDTQYF.

J is TRBJ1-2 and V is TRBV6-5; D unresolved. V was cut by 4 bases and J by 4 bases, with 10 bases left in between. This CDR3 is 13 amino acids long. CDR1 and CDR2 (germline): MNHEY, SVGAGI. The CDR3 region has the DNA TGTGCCAGCAGTTCCGGTTCGGGCTATGGCTACACCTTC. It encodes CASSSGSGYGYTF.

Regarding this clone: At one of its ends the junction is not consistent with the germline gene, which may arise from a read error. The chain uses TRBV3-1 and TRBJ1-4; D gene uncertain. The CDR3 spans 15 residues. Per the germline V gene, CDR1 is LGHDT and CDR2 is YNNKEL (reference sequence). CDR3 nucleotides: TGTGCCAGCAGCCAAAGGGCCGGTGCCGTCGAAAATCTGTTATTT. Residues: CASSQRAGAVENLLF.

The genes are TRBV27 and TRBJ1-6; D call uncertain. The CDR3 spans 16 residues. Looked up from germline, CDR1 is MNHEY and CDR2 is SMNVEV (reference sequence). Trimming took 6 bases from V and 12 from J, leaving 24 bases between them. CDR3 in amino acids: CASREATTRDRRPLHF. CDR3 in DNA: TGTGCCAGCAGGGAAGCGACAACTCGCGACCGGAGACCCCTCCACTTT.

In its sample, this clone was seen many times. The chain uses TRBV9 and TRBJ2-2; no reliable D call. The CDR3 is made up of 13 amino acids. Per the germline V gene, CDR1 is SGDLS and CDR2 is YYNGEE. With 4 bases removed from V and 4 bases from J, the gap between germline ends came to 8 bases. The DNA for the CDR3 is TGTGCCAGCAGCTTGGACCTCACCGGGGAGCTGTTTTTT. Amino acid sequence: CASSLDLTGELFF.

Ten or more counts support this clone. V and J are TRBV7-6 and TRBJ1-1; D is undetermined. Between the trimmed V and J ends, which lost 11 bases and 5 bases, there was a span of 12 bases. The CDR3 contains 11 residues. Germline V gives CDR1 SGHVS, CDR2 FNYEAQ. This CDR3 reads CASGSQTEAFF. DNA of the CDR3: TGTGCCTCGGGGAGTCAAACTGAAGCTTTCTTT.

This clone occurred a few times. CDR3 sequence: CASKRDSNTEAFF. CDR3 nucleotides: TGTGCCAGCAAACGGGACAGCAACACTGAAGCTTTCTTT. The chain has TRBV6-1 and TRBJ1-1, with TRBD1 identical over 7 bases. Germline CDR1 reads MNHNS; CDR2 reads SASEGT. The CDR3 extends over 13 amino acids. The junction had 4 bases not matched to a gene; V was cut back by 7 bases and J by 2 bases.